At least ten counts were recorded for the clone carrying this T cell receptor (beta chain). Its antigen is not identified. The data belong to a study of post-analysis software for immune sequencing data. Whole-study findings and limits: The five TRBV segments detected at higher frequency in patients than in controls included TRBV5-6, TRBV5-1 and TRBV20-1.

The germline V and J ends were trimmed by 0 bases and 4 bases, with 5 bases remaining between them. The CDR3 spans 13 residues. The V gene's germline CDR1 is SGHTA and CDR2 FQGTGA. Libraries were made from TCR beta cDNA, and they carried unique molecular identifiers. Each CDR3 protein gets one entry after TCRdb re-called the PCR reads with MiXCR. This repertoire shows about 570,000 distinct CDR3 sequences, less than 40% found once; its top ten account for roughly 6%. Sequencing was carried out using blood. The sequence was obtained from a girl aged 2-17 years with multiple sclerosis. This chain uses TRBV7-3 with TRBJ2-3; no firm D call. CDR3 nucleotide sequence: TGTGCCAGCAGCTTAACGTTCTCAGATACGCAGTATTTT. Its translation is CASSLTFSDTQYF.